These 25 T cell receptor beta chains share one sample of origin, sequenced in a study of Graves' ophthalmopathy and Graves' hyperthyroidism. Beta-chain TCR CDR3 regions were amplified from RNA transcripts. HTBI primers were employed in first-round RT-PCR, then a second-round multiplex PCR followed. TCRdb itself ran the multiplex PCR reads through MiXCR, one entry per CDR3 protein. In the table there are almost 750,000 distinct CDR3 sequences, around 40% of which are singletons. The sample was peripheral blood. Every receptor here comes from an adult man with Graves' ophthalmopathy.

This clonotype has more than one count but fewer than ten. Since a much larger clone is just one base distant, this may be a read error. V gene TRBV10-3 combines with J gene TRBJ1-2; D is undetermined. The CDR3 spans 15 residues. The germline gives CDR1 ENHRY, CDR2 SYGVKD. The CDR3 nucleotides are TGTGCCATCAGTGAGTCTAGTTCCTATGGGGTTGGCTACGCCTTC. Its protein is CAISESSSYGVGYAF.

This clonotype appeared once. One end of the junction does not line up with germline, which may come from a read error. The gene calls are TRBV10-2 and TRBJ1-4; a weak D match, TRBD1 (5 bases). Germline values: CDR1 WSHSY, CDR2 SAAADI. There are 15 residues in the CDR3. The CDR3 nucleotides read TGTGCCAGCAATGAATGGAGGGGTAACGTTGAAAAACTGTTTTTT. Its translation: CASNEWRGNVEKLFF.

The chain joins TRBV20-1 to TRBJ2-7; 7 bases align to TRBD1. CDR3 length equals 13 residues. Germline CDR1 DFQATT, CDR2 SNEGSKA (reference sequence). In DNA form, the CDR3 reads TGCAGCCCTACTGAAAACAGGGGCTACGAGCAGTACTTC. This gives the protein CSPTENRGYEQYF.

V gene TRBV15 combines with J gene TRBJ2-5; 8 positions agree with TRBD1. The germline gives CDR1 LNHNV, CDR2 YYDKDF (reference sequence). The CDR3 is 14 amino acids. V shed 1 base and J 4 bases; nucleotides not matched to a gene: 2. CDR3 DNA: TGTGCCACCAGCAGAGGGACAGGGAGAGAGACCCAGTACTTC. Protein sequence: CATSRGTGRETQYF.

The genes are TRBV2 and TRBJ2-3, with 8 bases that match TRBD1. Per germline, CDR1 SNHLY and CDR2 FYNNEI. V trimming: 3 bases; J trimming: 1 base; junction bases outside the gene matches: 3. This CDR3 spans 15 amino acids. CDR3 coding DNA: TGTGCCAGCAGTGACCTGACAGGGGGCACAGATACGCAGTATTTT. It specifies CASSDLTGGTDTQYF.

This clonotype has a single count. The CDR3 region has the DNA TGCAGCGTTGAACCAGGGACAATTAGCTCCTACGAGCAGTACTTC. Its translation: CSVEPGTISSYEQYF. The chain has TRBV29-1 and TRBJ2-7; perhaps TRBD1 as D (6 bases). From germline, CDR1 is SQVTM and CDR2 ANQGSEA. V was shortened by 2 bases and J by 0 bases, with 14 bases between the two germline ends. This CDR3 comprises 15 residues.

This clonotype was counted between two and nine times. The J gene is TRBJ2-5, the V gene TRBV10-2; D may be TRBD1 (5 bases). The V end was cut by 4 bases, the J end by 3 bases, with 12 bases between. This CDR3 contains 14 residues. CDR1 is WSHSY, CDR2 SAAADI, per germline. For the CDR3, the DNA is TGCGCCAGCAGTGGAATAGGGGCGGAAGAGACCCAGTACTTC. Translating gives CASSGIGAEETQYF.

Here the CDR3 DNA reads TGTGCCAGCAGCTTAGCGATAGGGGAAGCTTTCTTT. Amino acid sequence: CASSLAIGEAFF. The chain is built from TRBV7-9 and TRBJ1-1, with no clear D. Deletions cut 0 bases from V and 8 bases from J, with 7 bases between. There are 12 residues in the CDR3. The germline CDR1 and CDR2 sequences are SEHNR and FQNEAQ (reference sequence). The whole variable domain, filled in from reference TRBV7-9 and TRBJ1-1, reads DTGVSQNPRHKITKRGQNVTFRCDPISEHNRLYWYRQTLGQGPEFLTYFQNEAQLEKSRLLSDRFSAERPKGSFSTLEIQRTEQGDSAMYLCASSLAIGEAFFGQGTRLTVV.

The chain recombines TRBV11-2 with TRBJ2-7; TRBD2 aligns across 8 bases. Germline CDR1 is SGHAT and CDR2 is FQNNGV. CDR3 length: 16 amino acids. V shed 2 bases and J 3 bases; nucleotides not matched to a gene: 9. The CDR3 spells CASSLPPGLGVYEQYF. The CDR3 DNA is TGTGCCAGCAGCTTACCTCCGGGACTAGGTGTCTACGAGCAGTACTTC.

This CDR3 reads CASSSRGQELSGANVLTF. CDR3 bases: TGTGCCAGCAGTTCAAGAGGACAGGAACTCTCTGGGGCCAACGTCCTGACTTTC. This chain uses TRBV7-9 with TRBJ2-6, with 7 bases matching TRBD1. Germline lookup yields CDR1 SEHNR and CDR2 FQNEAQ (reference sequence). This CDR3 is 18 amino acids long. With V trimmed by 6 bases and J by 0 bases, 11 bases remained unmatched.

In its sample, this clonotype was seen a few times. V gene TRBV7-9 combines with J gene TRBJ2-7; D is ambiguous. CDR3 size: 13 residues. In germline, CDR1 is SEHNR, CDR2 FQNEAQ (reference sequence). Trimming shortened V by 5 bases and J by 2 bases, and 10 bases separated the two germline ends. The chain's CDR3 is CASSRPLPYEQYF. The CDR3 nucleotides read TGTGCCAGCAGCCGACCCCTTCCCTACGAGCAGTACTTC.

This clonotype was counted ten times or more. V usage is TRBV29-1 and J usage is TRBJ2-5; perhaps TRBD2 as D (6 bases). Germline-derived CDR1 and CDR2 are SQVTM and ANQGSEA. Trimming left V 0 bases short and J 4 bases short, with 9 bases between. This CDR3 is 13 amino acids long. The CDR3: CSVEESGAETQYF. For the CDR3, the DNA is TGCAGCGTTGAAGAGTCGGGAGCAGAGACCCAGTACTTC. The variable domain in full, with the rest retrieved from reference TRBV29-1 and TRBJ2-5, is SAVISQKPSRDICQRGTSLTIQCQVDSQVTMMFWYRQQPGQSLTLIATANQGSEATYESGFVIDKFPISRPNLTFSTLTVSNMSPEDSSIYLCSVEESGAETQYFGPGTRLLVL.

The chain employs TRBV28 and TRBJ2-5; a possible D gene is TRBD2 (5 bases). The CDR3 runs 11 residues. The germline V gene has CDR1 MDHEN and CDR2 SYDVKM. The V gene lost 6 bases and the J gene lost 3 bases, with 5 bases spanning the gap. The CDR3 reads CASRLEETQYF. DNA for the CDR3: TGTGCCAGCAGACTAGAAGAGACCCAGTACTTC.

In this sample, this clonotype turned up a few times. The chain links TRBV29-1 to TRBJ2-7, with TRBD2 matching 9 bases. Germline V lookup: CDR1 SQVTM, CDR2 ANQGSEA. CDR3 size: 19 residues. Trimming cost V 3 bases and J 0 bases; bases outside gene matches: 18. The CDR3 is CSVESEGAVAGAGSYEQYF. Written as DNA, the CDR3 is TGCAGCGTTGAGAGCGAGGGGGCGGTAGCGGGGGCAGGCTCCTACGAGCAGTACTTC.

As concerns this clonotype: Lacking the conserved final phenylalanine or tryptophan, this CDR3 likely reflects a read error. The rearrangement joins TRBV24-1 to TRBJ1-5, with a possible D match to TRBD1 (6 bases). From germline, CDR1 is KGHDR and CDR2 SFDVKD. V was trimmed by 3 bases and J by 11 bases, leaving 28 bases between them. The CDR3 is 18 amino acids. CDR3: CATSDRTTGPGGQETQHY. CDR3 coding DNA: TGTGCCACCAGTGATAGAACGACAGGACCTGGGGGCCAAGAGACCCAGCATTAT.

A remark on this clonotype: The conserved final phenylalanine or tryptophan is absent from the CDR3, which likely points to a read error. The chain carries TRBV5-5 and TRBJ1-2; D is possibly TRBD1 (5 bases). With 0 bases removed from V and 4 bases from J, the gap between germline ends came to 10 bases. This CDR3 contains 14 residues. CDR1 and CDR2 (germline): SGHKS, YYEKEE (reference sequence). In nucleotides, the CDR3 is TGTGCCAGCAGCTTGGCCGGGGGGAGCTATGGCTACACCTCC. It is translated as CASSLAGGSYGYTS.

This rearrangement joins TRBV9 to TRBJ1-2; possibly TRBD1 for D (5 bases). Germline CDR1 and CDR2: SGDLS and YYNGEE. V lost 0 bases and J 8 bases, leaving 11 bases between the germline ends. The CDR3 consists of 13 residues. CDR3 in DNA: TGTGCCAGCAGCGTAGGGGGGGTCTCCGGCTACACCTTC. It encodes CASSVGGVSGYTF.

The rearrangement joins TRBV7-9 to TRBJ2-2; D gene uncertain. Trimming shortened V by 7 bases and J by 0 bases, and 6 bases separated the two germline ends. CDR3 length: 13 residues. Germline loops: CDR1 SEHNR, CDR2 FQNEAQ (reference sequence). CDR3 in amino acids: CASIGANTGELFF. The CDR3 nucleotides read TGTGCCAGCATCGGAGCGAACACCGGGGAGCTGTTTTTT.

Note on this clonotype: A much bigger clone sits one base away, suggesting this may be a read error. The chain combines TRBV14 with TRBJ2-5; unclear D gene. Trimming cost V 1 base and J 5 bases, with 11 bases left between them. Looked up from germline, CDR1 is SGHDN and CDR2 is FVKESK. The CDR3 has 14 residues. CDR3 sequence: CASSQGGFGETQYF. CDR3 in DNA: TGTGCCAGCAGCCAAGGCGGTTTCGGGGAGACCCAGTACTTC.

This clonotype occurred many times. This CDR3 is CATSRDRQVYGYTF. The CDR3 DNA sequence: TGTGCCACCAGCAGAGACCGACAAGTCTATGGCTACACCTTC. The gene calls are TRBV15 and TRBJ1-2; D gene uncertain. Germline V gene data show CDR1 as LNHNV and CDR2 as YYDKDF (reference sequence). Trimming removed 0 bases from V and 4 bases from J, with 9 bases in between. CDR3 length: 14 residues.

This clonotype was counted ten times or more. The rearrangement joins TRBV29-1 to TRBJ2-7; weak D call: TRBD1 (6 bases). The CDR3 spans 13 residues. With 6 bases removed from V and 3 bases from J, the gap between germline ends came to 15 bases. Germline CDR1 reads SQVTM; CDR2 reads ANQGSEA. In DNA, the CDR3 is TGCAGCGTCTGGGGGCAGGGGCTCTACGAGCAGTACTTC. This translates into CSVWGQGLYEQYF.

In its sample, this clonotype was seen a few times. The chain is built from TRBV2 and TRBJ2-5; D may be TRBD1 or TRBD2 (5 bases each). This CDR3 contains 13 residues. Germline assignment: CDR1 SNHLY and CDR2 FYNNEI. The V and J ends lost 2 bases and 5 bases respectively, with 9 bases between them. This CDR3 is CASSEMRGETQYF. DNA of the CDR3: TGTGCCAGCAGTGAAATGAGGGGCGAGACCCAGTACTTC.

The V and J genes are TRBV7-2 and TRBJ2-3; D not certain. Germline V CDR1 and CDR2: SGHTA, FQGNSA. This CDR3 comprises 18 residues. Trimming cost V 0 bases and J 4 bases, with 20 bases left between them. CDR3 in amino acids: CASSLAVRATFQADTQYF. CDR3 DNA sequence: TGTGCCAGCAGCTTAGCCGTAAGAGCGACCTTTCAGGCAGATACGCAGTATTTT.

The chain links TRBV6-4 to TRBJ2-2, with no clear D. Germline CDR1 and CDR2: MRHNA and SNTAGT. The CDR3 contains 13 residues. V was shortened by 4 bases and J by 4 bases, with 7 bases between the two germline ends. The CDR3 bases are TGTGCCAGCAGTGCGACTCTCACCGGGGAGCTGTTTTTT. It yields the protein CASSATLTGELFF.

The chain employs TRBV11-2 and TRBJ1-6, with a possible D match to TRBD1 (5 bases). Germline CDR1 reads SGHAT; CDR2 reads FQNNGV. The length of the CDR3 is 17 residues. Trimming cost V 0 bases and J 0 bases, with 9 bases left between them. CDR3 coding DNA: TGTGCCAGCAGCTTAGAACCAGGGAGCTCCTATAATTCACCCCTCCACTTT. This translates into CASSLEPGSSYNSPLHF.